The 32 T cell receptor beta chains presented below share a single source sample, sequenced in a study of PD-1 blockade in classical Hodgkin lymphoma (TCRdb year 2020). The time point label corresponds to: cycle 4 day 1 (C4D1), after less than 7 weeks of nivolumab. Every trial patient had relapsed following autologous stem cell transplantation, and prior brentuximab vedotin exposure was what differed among cohorts A, B and C. Library generation was performed with the immunoSEQ multiplex PCR assay. TCRdb stores this immuneACCESS table with in-frame sequences only. Part of the clones is absent; in the studies checked, under half of the shortfall reflects unresolved V genes, and no reason is known for the rest. The sample profile shows approximately 27,000 clones; over 70% of them were found once. The top ten clonotypes cover approximately 18% of the sample. The sequencing here drew on peripheral blood mononuclear cells (PBMCs), taken before the fourth cycle of nivolumab. The source is a human donor with classical Hodgkin lymphoma.

This clone appeared a few times. The chain joins TRBV7-7 to TRBJ2-5; D is tentatively TRBD1 or TRBD2 (5 bases each). Germline V gene data show CDR1 as SSHAT and CDR2 as FNYEAQ (reference sequence). CDR3 length: 16 amino acids. The germline V and J ends were trimmed by 5 bases and 4 bases, with 20 bases remaining between them. CDR3 sequence reads: CASSPGRLVRGETQYF. In nucleotides, the CDR3 is TGTGCCAGCAGCCCGGGGCGGTTGGTACGAGGAGAGACCCAGTACTTC.

This clone was counted a few times. CDR3 sequence reads: CAIGQANSPLHF. In nucleotides, the CDR3 is TGTGCCATCGGGCAGGCCAATTCACCCCTCCACTTT. The V and J genes are TRBV10-3 and TRBJ1-6; no reliable D call. The CDR3 covers 12 residues. V lost 8 bases, J lost 7 bases, and 9 bases lay in between. Germline V gives CDR1 ENHRY, CDR2 SYGVKD.

The chain joins TRBV6-1 to TRBJ2-7; D may match TRBD1 or TRBD2 (5 bases each). In germline, CDR1 is MNHNS, CDR2 SASEGT. The CDR3 is 13 amino acids. Between the trimmed V and J ends, which lost 3 bases and 3 bases, there was a span of 9 bases. In nucleotides, the CDR3 is TGTGCCAGCAGTGAGGGGGACGGCTACGAGCAGTACTTC. Protein product: CASSEGDGYEQYF.

The chain recombines TRBV18 with TRBJ1-2, with D maybe TRBD1 (5 bases). Trimming removed 4 bases from V and 1 base from J, with 7 bases in between. The length of the CDR3 is 13 residues. From germline, CDR1 is KGHSH and CDR2 LQKENI. The CDR3 DNA is TGTGCCAGCTCACAAGACAGTAACTATGGCTACACCTTC. Its protein product is CASSQDSNYGYTF.

The CDR3 loop is CASSSAGSDGANVLTF. The CDR3 DNA reads TGTGCCAGCAGTTCTGCAGGGTCGGATGGGGCCAACGTCCTGACTTTC. The chain has TRBV28 and TRBJ2-6; D is possibly TRBD1 (5 bases). V shed 4 bases and J shed 3 bases, with 13 bases lying between them. The CDR3 totals 16 residues. Germline lookup yields CDR1 MDHEN and CDR2 SYDVKM.

V and J are TRBV15 and TRBJ1-1, with a weak D call TRBD1 (6 bases). CDR3 length: 14 residues. V gave up 8 bases and J gave up 1 base, with 14 bases separating them. The V gene's germline CDR1 is LNHNV and CDR2 YYDKDF (reference sequence). CDR3 DNA sequence: TGTGCCACCGAGATGGGGGCAGGGAACACTGAAGCTTTCTTT. Translation gives CATEMGAGNTEAFF.

In this sample, this clone turned up a few times. V is TRBV27 and J is TRBJ2-5; perhaps TRBD2 as D (6 bases). Germline CDR1 MNHEY, CDR2 SMNVEV (reference sequence). The CDR3 runs 15 residues. V was cut by 2 bases and J by 5 bases, with 15 bases left in between. As DNA, the CDR3 is TGTGCCAGCAGTTTAGCAGGTGCAGGGAGGGAGACCCAGTACTTC. Translation gives CASSLAGAGRETQYF.

The V and J genes are TRBV28 and TRBJ2-5, with 8 bases fitting TRBD2. The CDR3 runs 15 residues. V lost 2 bases to trimming and J lost 2 bases; unmatched junction nucleotides: 4. Germline lookup yields CDR1 MDHEN and CDR2 SYDVKM. The CDR3 spells CASSLRGGVQETQYF. As DNA, the CDR3 is TGTGCCAGCAGTTTACGGGGGGGGGTACAAGAGACCCAGTACTTC.

The V call is TRBV6-5, the J call TRBJ1-2; D is undetermined. The length of the CDR3 is 13 residues. V dropped 5 bases and J dropped 7 bases, with 14 bases sitting between them. Germline V gene sequence: CDR1 MNHEY, CDR2 SVGAGI. The CDR3 sequence: CASSEESQRGYTF. In DNA, the CDR3 is TGTGCCAGCAGTGAAGAATCCCAACGTGGCTACACCTTC.

The chain has TRBV18 and TRBJ1-1; D is unresolved. The germline CDR1 and CDR2 sequences are KGHSH and LQKENI. This CDR3 has 14 amino acids. Trimming cost V 3 bases and J 0 bases, with 8 bases left between them. CDR3 sequence reads: CASSPATVNTEAFF. The CDR3 nucleotides read TGTGCCAGCTCACCGGCCACGGTGAACACTGAAGCTTTCTTT.

The chain couples TRBV7-9 to TRBJ2-2; D unclear. The V gene lost 3 bases and the J gene lost 2 bases, with 13 bases spanning the gap. Looked up from germline, CDR1 is SEHNR and CDR2 is FQNEAQ (reference sequence). The CDR3 length is 16 residues. DNA of the CDR3: TGTGCCAGCAGCTTTGGCGAGGCGACTAACACCGGGGAGCTGTTTTTT. Protein sequence: CASSFGEATNTGELFF.

The genes are TRBV2 and TRBJ1-1; no firm D call. The CDR3 totals 13 residues. Germline loops: CDR1 SNHLY, CDR2 FYNNEI. V lost 5 bases and J lost 2, with 9 bases in between. This chain's CDR3 is CASSRESNTEAFF. The CDR3, as DNA: TGTGCCAGCAGTAGAGAGTCCAACACTGAAGCTTTCTTT.

A few counts support this clone. V gene TRBV2 combines with J gene TRBJ2-6, with TRBD1 matching over 9 bases. Germline V gene lookup returns CDR1 SNHLY and CDR2 FYNNEI. CDR3 length equals 19 residues. V lost 6 bases, J lost 0 bases, and 12 bases stayed unmatched. The CDR3 DNA reads as TGTGCCAGCAGCCCCGGACAGGGGCACCTGGGCTCTGGGGCCAACGTCCTGACTTTC. This sequence encodes CASSPGQGHLGSGANVLTF. The full variable domain, rest sourced from reference TRBV2 and TRBJ2-6, is EPEVTQTPSHQVTQMGQEVILRCVPISNHLYFYWYRQILGQKVEFLVSFYNNEISEKSEIFDDQFSVERPDGSNFTLKIRSTKLEDSAMYFCASSPGQGHLGSGANVLTFGAGSRLTVL.

This clone is judged medium-sized. The chain couples TRBV5-4 to TRBJ1-2, with TRBD1 as a possible D gene (5 bases). The germline V gene has CDR1 SGHNT and CDR2 YYREEE (reference sequence). The length of the CDR3 is 14 residues. Trimming took 0 bases from V and 2 from J, leaving 8 bases between them. CDR3 amino acids: CASSLGWDNYGYTF. CDR3 DNA: TGTGCCAGCAGCTTGGGCTGGGACAACTATGGCTACACCTTC.

This sequence joins TRBV4-2 and TRBJ1-1; D is unresolved. Trimming shortened V by 0 bases and J by 5 bases, and 13 bases separated the two germline ends. Germline V lookup: CDR1 LGHNA, CDR2 YNFKEQ. The CDR3 is made up of 15 amino acids. For the CDR3, the DNA is TGTGCCAGCAGCCAAGATCCCGGTGAGAGGACTGAAGCTTTCTTT. Protein sequence: CASSQDPGERTEAFF.

The chain combines TRBV28 with TRBJ2-7; 10 bases line up with TRBD1. Losses at the gene ends were 5 bases for V and 4 bases for J; bases not matched to a gene: 11. The CDR3 loop spans 16 amino acids. Germline CDR1 and CDR2: MDHEN and SYDVKM. The CDR3 DNA reads TGTGCCAGCAGTACCTGGGGGGGACAGGGGCGGTACGAGCAGTACTTC. Residues: CASSTWGGQGRYEQYF.

The J gene is TRBJ1-1, the V gene TRBV7-3, with D perhaps matching TRBD1 (6 bases). This CDR3 is built from 15 residues. Trimming pared 1 base from V and 0 bases from J, leaving 9 bases between. Germline V gives CDR1 SGHTA, CDR2 FQGTGA. CDR3 sequence: CASSLSQGMNTEAFF. CDR3 nucleotides: TGTGCCAGCAGCTTAAGTCAGGGGATGAACACTGAAGCTTTCTTT.

V and J are TRBV6-5 and TRBJ2-3, with D unclear. V was cut by 3 bases and J by 7 bases, with 17 bases left in between. The CDR3 consists of 15 residues. Germline CDR1 reads MNHEY; CDR2 reads SVGAGI. CDR3 sequence reads: CASSYATSSPNTQYF. As DNA, the CDR3 is TGTGCCAGCAGTTATGCGACATCATCTCCAAATACGCAGTATTTT.

Only a few counts were recorded for this clone. DNA for the CDR3: TGTGCCAGCAGTGACGGGGGAGAGAACACTGAAGCTTTCTTT. Its translation is CASSDGGENTEAFF. The chain is built from TRBV6-4 and TRBJ1-1; D is possibly TRBD1 (5 bases). The ends were cut back, 2 bases at V and 1 base at J, with 8 bases in the middle. The CDR3 loop spans 14 amino acids. CDR1 is MRHNA and CDR2 is SNTAGT in the germline V gene.

The CDR3 region has the DNA TGCGCCAGCAGCTCCCAAGAGACCCAGTACTTC. Translated, it gives CASSSQETQYF. The V and J genes are TRBV5-1 and TRBJ2-5; D uncertain. This CDR3 contains 11 residues. V lost 3 bases and J 1 base, leaving 1 base between the germline ends. The germline CDR1 and CDR2 sequences are SGHRS and YFSETQ.

The chain recombines TRBV6-5 with TRBJ2-7; D not resolved. Trimming pared 0 bases from V and 5 bases from J, leaving 14 bases between. This CDR3 has 15 residues. Germline V gene data show CDR1 as MNHEY and CDR2 as SVGAGI. The CDR3 sequence: CASSYSNIRVDEQYF. The CDR3 DNA is TGTGCCAGCAGTTACTCGAATATAAGGGTAGACGAGCAGTACTTC.

The chain carries TRBV2 and TRBJ2-5; 7 bases are a match to TRBD1. There are 13 residues in the CDR3. Germline lookup yields CDR1 SNHLY and CDR2 FYNNEI. V was clipped by 7 bases and J by 5 bases; unmatched bases: 7. The CDR3, as DNA: TGTGCCAGCAAAGGGGGCCCGGGTGAGACCCAGTACTTC. Protein product: CASKGGPGETQYF.

This clone has only a few counts. The rearrangement uses TRBV28 and TRBJ1-1; weak D call: TRBD1 (6 bases). CDR3 length: 14 residues. The V gene lost 1 base and the J gene lost 1 base, with 7 bases spanning the gap. The germline V gene encodes CDR1 MDHEN and CDR2 SYDVKM. The CDR3 loop is CASSLLTGNTEAFF. The CDR3 coding sequence is TGTGCCAGCAGTTTATTGACAGGGAACACTGAAGCTTTCTTT.

The chain has TRBV11-2 and TRBJ2-5; possible D gene TRBD2, 7 bases. The CDR3 extends over 16 amino acids. Germline V gene data show CDR1 as SGHAT and CDR2 as FQNNGV. V was clipped by 0 bases and J by 5 bases, with 16 bases between them. Here the CDR3 reads CASSLDPSGGGETQYF. CDR3 DNA: TGTGCCAGCAGCTTAGACCCATCGGGGGGCGGGGAGACCCAGTACTTC.

This chain links TRBV6-5 with TRBJ2-3; D is undetermined. Germline V gene data show CDR1 as MNHEY and CDR2 as SVGAGI. The V gene lost 11 bases and the J gene lost 2 bases, with 20 bases spanning the gap. This CDR3 is built from 15 residues. This CDR3 is CASLEVQPITDTQYF. CDR3 DNA: TGTGCCTCCCTTGAAGTACAGCCTATCACAGATACGCAGTATTTT.

The rearrangement links TRBV9 to TRBJ2-7; TRBD1 agrees at 10 bases. The V and J ends lost 8 bases and 7 bases, in that order; junction bases with no gene match: 21. Germline CDR1 reads SGDLS; CDR2 reads YYNGEE. This CDR3 spans 17 amino acids. The CDR3 nucleotides are TGTGCCAGTTCCGACGCTCCCGGGACAGGGGCTCGTCGGGAGCAGTACTTC. Its protein product is CASSDAPGTGARREQYF.

This clone rates as medium-sized. The chain employs TRBV7-3 and TRBJ1-1; D is possibly TRBD1 (6 bases). CDR3 length: 13 residues. The germline V gene has CDR1 SGHTA and CDR2 FQGTGA. V dropped 5 bases and J dropped 8 bases, with 15 bases sitting between them. The CDR3 reads CASSPRGGREAFF. CDR3 DNA: TGTGCCAGCAGCCCACGGGGGGGCCGGGAAGCTTTCTTT.

V gene TRBV5-5 combines with J gene TRBJ1-4; 7 bases are shared with TRBD1. J was trimmed by 14 bases and V by 0 bases; bases with no gene match: 13. The CDR3 runs to 15 residues. Germline V gene sequence: CDR1 SGHKS, CDR2 YYEKEE (reference sequence). In nucleotides, the CDR3 is TGTGCCAGCAGCTTGGCTATGACAGGGACCCGAGGGCTGTTTTTT. Translated, it gives CASSLAMTGTRGLFF. The complete variable domain, with remaining parts taken from reference TRBV5-5 and TRBJ1-4, reads DAGVTQSPTHLIKTRGQQVTLRCSPISGHKSVSWYQQVLGQGPQFIFQYYEKEERGRGNFPDRFSARQFPNYSSELNVNALLLGDSALYLCASSLAMTGTRGLFFGSGTQLSVL.

This sequence joins TRBV11-2 and TRBJ2-1; possible D gene TRBD2, 5 bases. CDR3 size: 18 residues. Trimming stripped 4 bases from V and 10 bases from J, with 29 bases between. Germline V gives CDR1 SGHAT, CDR2 FQNNGV. CDR3 loop: CASSSLDWAQVFQEEQFF. The CDR3, as DNA: TGTGCCAGCAGCTCATTGGACTGGGCCCAAGTATTCCAGGAGGAGCAGTTCTTC.

This sequence joins TRBV4-1 and TRBJ1-2, with D unclear. Germline V CDR1 and CDR2: MGHRA, YSYEKL. The CDR3 has 12 residues. With 3 bases removed from V and 8 bases from J, the gap between germline ends came to 10 bases. DNA for the CDR3: TGCGCCAGCAGCCAGAGGACTAGCGGCTACACCTTC. Translation: CASSQRTSGYTF.

This sequence joins TRBV7-6 and TRBJ2-3; weak D call: TRBD1 (6 bases). The V end was cut by 5 bases, the J end by 4 bases, with 10 bases between. The germline V gene has CDR1 SGHVS and CDR2 FNYEAQ. This CDR3 has 13 residues. The CDR3 DNA follows: TGTGCCAGCAGCGGGGGCACGGCAGATACGCAGTATTTT. It is translated as CASSGGTADTQYF.

This chain uses TRBV7-2 with TRBJ1-4; D is unclear. Trimming took 5 bases from V and 5 from J, leaving 9 bases between them. The CDR3 is 13 amino acids. Germline V gene sequence: CDR1 SGHTA, CDR2 FQGNSA. Here the CDR3 DNA reads TGTGCCAGCAGCGTAGGACGCAATGAAAAACTGTTTTTT. Its protein product is CASSVGRNEKLFF.